This is a list of T cell receptor beta chains from one sample in a study of PD-1 blockade in classical Hodgkin lymphoma. Some clones are missing from TCRdb's copy, which holds only in-frame ones; the method was immunoSEQ multiplex PCR. The sample lists approximately 30,000 clones, about four fifths occurring once. Sequencing was performed on peripheral blood mononuclear cells (PBMCs), taken before the fourth cycle of nivolumab. The source is a human donor with classical Hodgkin lymphoma. Both conserved end residues are part of each CDR3. The D gene is left open where the match is weak. Clone size appears in some rows only: once, few, many, or a class for an expanded clone.

TRBV7-2	TRBJ1-5	.	.	15	TGTGCCAGCAGCTTAGGGGGGGGGAGCAATCAGCCCCAGCATTTT	CASSLGGGSNQPQHF
TRBV19	TRBJ1-1	.	.	14	TGTGCCAGTAGTCCGGGGGCGGGATCCACTGAAGCTTTCTTT	CASSPGAGSTEAFF
TRBV19	TRBJ2-7	few	.	13	TGTGCCAGTAGTATCGGCGCCGGCTACGAGCAGTACTTC	CASSIGAGYEQYF
TRBV10-2	TRBJ1-2	.	.	14	TGCGCCAGCAGTGAATCGGCCCCCTACAATGGCTACACCTTC	CASSESAPYNGYTF
TRBV6-5	TRBJ2-5	.	.	11	TGTGCCAGCAGGGTAGGGGAGACCCAGTACTTC	CASRVGETQYF
TRBV2	TRBJ2-3	.	.	16	TGTGCCAGCAAGTGGAACGGGTACTATAGCACAGATACGCAGTATTTT	CASKWNGYYSTDTQYF
TRBV18	TRBJ2-5	.	.	14	TGTGCCAGCTCACCAGGGGGGGCCCCGGGGGACCAGTACTTC	CASSPGGAPGDQYF
TRBV18	TRBJ2-1	.	.	15	TGTGCCAGCTCACCTAGACTAGGGGGAGACAATGAGCAGTTCTTC	CASSPRLGGDNEQFF
TRBV28	TRBJ1-1	.	.	13	TGTGCCAGCAGTTTACTCGGGACCAGTGAAGCTTTCTTT	CASSLLGTSEAFF
TRBV9	TRBJ2-1	once	TRBD2	17	TGTGCCAGCAGCGTCGGGACTAGTGGGGGAGGAGACAATGAGCAGTTCTTC	CASSVGTSGGGDNEQFF
TRBV19	TRBJ2-1	.	.	14	TGTGCCAGTAGTCGATCCAGGGCTAAAGACGAGCAGTTCTTC	CASSRSRAKDEQFF
TRBV6-5	TRBJ1-1	.	TRBD1	14	TGTGCCAGCAGAAGGGGACAGGGGCCGGGGAAAGCTTTCTTT	CASRRGQGPGKAFF
TRBV18	TRBJ2-2	.	.	15	TGTGCCAGCTCACCAGGGCTAGCAGTTGCCGGGGAGCTGTTTTTT	CASSPGLAVAGELFF
TRBV6-5	TRBJ2-6	.	.	15	TGTGCCAGCAGTCGTTCCGGGACCGGGGCCAACGTCCTGACTTTC	CASSRSGTGANVLTF
TRBV4-2	TRBJ1-2	once	.	14	TGTGCCAGCAGCAGCCGAGGAGCCTACTATGGCTACACCTTC	CASSSRGAYYGYTF
TRBV7-2	TRBJ2-3	.	TRBD1	18	TGTGCCAGCAGCCGAAGTCCGATGGACAGGGCTAGCACAGATACGCAGTATTTT	CASSRSPMDRASTDTQYF
TRBV19	TRBJ2-7	.	.	13	TGTGCCAGTAGCGCCGGGACGTCGGGGGAGCAGTACTTC	CASSAGTSGEQYF
TRBV2	TRBJ1-1	once	.	15	TGTGCCAGCAGTGAAGGGGAACGGACGTCCACTGAAGCTTTCTTT	CASSEGERTSTEAFF
TRBV6-1	TRBJ1-5	.	.	13	TGTGCCAGCAGTGACGGTCAAAATCAGCCCCAGCATTTT	CASSDGQNQPQHF
TRBV27	TRBJ2-3	.	TRBD1	16	TGTGCCAGCAGTTTCCGACAGGGACAAAGCACAGATACGCAGTATTTT	CASSFRQGQSTDTQYF
TRBV5-1	TRBJ2-7	.	.	14	TGCGCCAGCAGCTGGGGGGTGGGATCCTACGAGCAGTACTTC	CASSWGVGSYEQYF
TRBV2	TRBJ1-2	.	TRBD1	13	TGTGCCAGCCGGACAGGCCGTAACTATGGCTACACCTTC	CASRTGRNYGYTF
TRBV2	TRBJ1-1	.	.	13	TGTGCCAGCCTTCGATCGGGGAACACTGAAGCTTTCTTT	CASLRSGNTEAFF
TRBV7-2	TRBJ2-5	once	.	15	TGTGCCAGCAGCTCCGGGGGGCAATACCAAGAGACCCAGTACTTC	CASSSGGQYQETQYF
TRBV19	TRBJ1-2	.	.	14	TGTGCCAGTAGTATTCGGGGCAGAAACTATGGCTACACCTTC	CASSIRGRNYGYTF
TRBV21-1	TRBJ2-7	.	.	15	TGTGCCAGCAGCAAAGGAGCAGGGGACTTGGGGGAGCAGTACTTC	CASSKGAGDLGEQYF
TRBV5-1	TRBJ2-1	.	.	14	TGCGCCAGCAGTAGTTCCGGGAGCCGCAATGAGCAGTTCTTC	CASSSSGSRNEQFF
TRBV10-2	TRBJ2-1	.	.	10	TGCGCCAGCAGCTCACCTGTCCAGTTCTTC	CASSSPVQFF
TRBV4-2	TRBJ1-1	few	.	14	TGTGCCAGCAGCGGGGGACCTTACGACACTGAAGCTTTCTTT	CASSGGPYDTEAFF
TRBV6-6	TRBJ2-3	.	.	14	TGTGCCAGCAGCCCCGGCGGGAGCACAGATACGCAGTATTTT	CASSPGGSTDTQYF
TRBV28	TRBJ2-7	.	.	15	TGTGCCAGCAGTCCCCCGGGGTTCAGCTCCTACGAGCAGTACTTC	CASSPPGFSSYEQYF
TRBV27	TRBJ2-1	few	.	15	TGTGCCAGCAGCCGCCTTCCCGGGGCGGGCAATGAGCAGTTCTTC	CASSRLPGAGNEQFF
TRBV19	TRBJ1-5	.	.	14	TGTGCCAGTAGCGGGCGGGGTGACAATCAGCCCCAGCATTTT	CASSGRGDNQPQHF
TRBV6-6	TRBJ2-7	.	.	13	TGTGCCAGCAGTTTATCGCTGGGCTACGAGCAGTACTTC	CASSLSLGYEQYF
TRBV6-5	TRBJ2-4	.	.	14	TGTGCCAGCAGGGCCCTGACCGCTACCCCCATTCAGTACTTC	CASRALTATPIQYF
TRBV6-1	TRBJ2-3	.	.	15	TGTGCCAGCAGAACAGATTTTACCATCACAGATACGCAGTATTTT	CASRTDFTITDTQYF
TRBV7-6	TRBJ2-1	.	TRBD2	16	TGTGCCAGCAGCCCTGGACTAGCGGGAGCCTACAATGAGCAGTTCTTC	CASSPGLAGAYNEQFF